The 17 T cell receptor beta chains below were found in one sample sequenced in a study of cytomegalovirus exposure and HLA in healthy donors. Only in-frame clones appear in the TCRdb table, and some are missing; sequencing was by immunoSEQ multiplex PCR. The sample carries about 98,000 clones, roughly 87% recorded once. Material for sequencing was PBMCs. The receptors were sampled from a man younger than 35 in good health and CMV-seropositive.

This clone was found a few times. The chain joins TRBV7-6 to TRBJ2-7; D uncertain. This CDR3 is built from 14 residues. V lost 5 bases, J lost 2 bases, and 13 bases lay in between. Per the germline V gene, CDR1 is SGHVS and CDR2 is FNYEAQ. This CDR3 reads CASSRDTQTYEQYF. Here the CDR3 DNA reads TGTGCCAGCAGCCGCGACACCCAAACCTACGAGCAGTACTTC.

The CDR3 DNA reads as TGTGCCAGCAGCGCTGGACCGGGACAGGATACCGGGGAGCTGTTTTTT. This encodes CASSAGPGQDTGELFF. V and J are TRBV6-4 and TRBJ2-2; 8 positions match TRBD1. The V gene's germline CDR1 is MRHNA and CDR2 SNTAGT. Losses at the gene ends were 6 bases for V and 5 bases for J; bases not matched to a gene: 11. This CDR3 spans 16 amino acids.

As to this clone: Its ends do not fully match the called genes, so a read error is possible. This chain uses TRBV2 with TRBJ1-2, with TRBD1 matching 12 bases. Germline loops: CDR1 SNHLY, CDR2 FYNNEI. The CDR3 contains 13 residues. CDR3 sequence (DNA): TGTGCCAGCAGGACGGGACAGGGGGCGCGGTGGGCCTTC. Translation: CASRTGQGARWAF.

This chain links TRBV6-1 with TRBJ1-5, with 9 bases that match TRBD1. Germline V gives CDR1 MNHNS, CDR2 SASEGT. This CDR3 is 15 amino acids long. V was clipped by 3 bases and J by 9 bases; unmatched bases: 9. CDR3 DNA: TGTGCCAGCAGTGACCCCGGGACAGGGTATAGGCCCCAGCATTTT. It is translated as CASSDPGTGYRPQHF.

The rearrangement joins TRBV7-2 to TRBJ2-5, with TRBD2 matching 9 bases. Trimming took 5 bases from V and 5 from J; bases not matched to a gene: 6. This CDR3 has 14 amino acids. Germline loops: CDR1 SGHTA, CDR2 FQGNSA. Here the CDR3 reads CASSLSGGSETQYF. In nucleotides, the CDR3 is TGTGCCAGCAGCCTCAGCGGGGGGAGCGAGACCCAGTACTTC. The full variable domain, its missing parts supplied by reference TRBV7-2 and TRBJ2-5, is GAGVSQSPSNKVTEKGKDVELRCDPISGHTALYWYRQSLGQGLEFLIYFQGNSAPDKSGLPSDRFSAERTGGSVSTLTIQRTQQEDSAVYLCASSLSGGSETQYFGPGTRLLVL.

The rearrangement links TRBV19 to TRBJ1-1; TRBD1 matches at 12 bases. With 5 bases clipped from V and 2 bases from J, the junction kept 3 bases outside the gene matches. The CDR3 has 15 amino acids. Germline CDR1 LNHDA, CDR2 SQIVND (reference sequence). The DNA of the CDR3 is TGTGCCAGTAGTTTGGGACAGGGGGCTAACACTGAAGCTTTCTTT. It encodes CASSLGQGANTEAFF.

The chain combines TRBV4-1 with TRBJ2-7; TRBD1 matches at 12 bases. The CDR3 consists of 15 residues. Germline CDR1 reads MGHRA; CDR2 reads YSYEKL. V lost 1 base to trimming and J lost 4 bases; unmatched junction nucleotides: 2. The CDR3 loop is CASSQGDRGRYEQYF. DNA for the CDR3: TGCGCCAGCAGCCAAGGGGACAGGGGGCGGTACGAGCAGTACTTC.

The V gene is TRBV28, the J gene TRBJ2-7; 9 bases match TRBD2. CDR1 is MDHEN, CDR2 SYDVKM, per germline. Trimming cost V 6 bases and J 6 bases; bases outside gene matches: 9. The CDR3 consists of 14 residues. The CDR3 loop reads CASRRIAGVGEQYF. CDR3 DNA sequence: TGTGCCAGCAGACGGATAGCGGGAGTTGGCGAGCAGTACTTC.

The chain recombines TRBV19 with TRBJ2-5; D might be TRBD1 (7 bases). The germline CDR1 and CDR2 sequences are LNHDA and SQIVND (reference sequence). V gave up 6 bases and J gave up 5 bases, with 13 bases separating them. The CDR3 spans 13 residues. The CDR3 reads CASRPGGLETQYF. For the CDR3, the DNA is TGTGCCAGTAGACCAGGGGGGTTGGAGACCCAGTACTTC.

V gene TRBV5-4 combines with J gene TRBJ2-7; perhaps TRBD1 as D (7 bases). CDR1 SGHNT and CDR2 YYREEE come from the germline V gene (reference sequence). V lost 5 bases and J lost 6, with 18 bases in between. The CDR3 consists of 14 residues. The CDR3 is CASRSTGRSLEQYF. CDR3 in DNA: TGTGCCAGCAGATCGACAGGGAGGTCCCTCGAGCAGTACTTC.

J is TRBJ1-6 and V is TRBV19, with D uncertain. From germline, CDR1 is LNHDA and CDR2 SQIVND (reference sequence). The V end was cut by 4 bases, the J end by 10 bases, with 20 bases between. CDR3 size: 16 residues. CDR3 sequence (DNA): TGTGCCAGTAGTAATCAGGTTGGCTTGGGTGGATCACCCCTCCACTTT. The encoded protein is CASSNQVGLGGSPLHF. Supplemented by reference TRBV19 and TRBJ1-6, the full variable domain reads DGGITQSPKYLFRKEGQNVTLSCEQNLNHDAMYWYRQDPGQGLRLIYYSQIVNDFQKGDIAEGYSVSREKKESFPLTVTSAQKNPTAFYLCASSNQVGLGGSPLHFGNGTRLTVT.

This chain joins TRBV5-1 and TRBJ2-1; D not certain. Germline V CDR1 and CDR2: SGHRS, YFSETQ. CDR3 length: 15 amino acids. Between the trimmed V and J ends, which lost 0 bases and 4 bases, there was a span of 11 bases. CDR3 nucleotides: TGCGCCAGCAGCTTGGGGAGTCAAAAATACAATGAGCAGTTCTTC. This sequence encodes CASSLGSQKYNEQFF. Variable domain in full (rest from reference TRBV5-1 and TRBJ2-1): KAGVTQTPRYLIKTRGQQVTLSCSPISGHRSVSWYQQTPGQGLQFLFEYFSETQRNKGNFPGRFSGRQFSNSRSEMNVSTLELGDSALYLCASSLGSQKYNEQFFGPGTRLTVL.

This chain connects TRBV5-1 to TRBJ2-7, with TRBD1 matching 9 bases. V lost 3 bases and J lost 2; bases outside the gene matches: 0. CDR3 length: 13 amino acids. CDR1 is SGHRS, CDR2 YFSETQ, per germline. In DNA form, the CDR3 reads TGCGCCAGCAGCTGGGACAGGGCCTACGAGCAGTACTTC. This encodes CASSWDRAYEQYF.

The chain joins TRBV9 to TRBJ1-2; a possible D gene is TRBD1 (6 bases). The CDR3 spans 13 residues. The ends were cut back, 0 bases at V and 4 bases at J, with 7 bases in the middle. CDR1 and CDR2 (germline): SGDLS, YYNGEE. CDR3 in DNA: TGTGCCAGCAGCGTAGAACAGGGCTATGGCTACACCTTC. This codes for CASSVEQGYGYTF.

The chain carries TRBV29-1 and TRBJ2-5, with D maybe TRBD2 (5 bases). The CDR3 runs to 12 residues. V lost 7 bases and J lost 5, with 14 bases in between. CDR1 is SQVTM and CDR2 is ANQGSEA in the germline V gene. The CDR3 loop is CSGTSLTETQYF. Here the CDR3 DNA reads TGCAGCGGTACTAGTTTAACGGAGACCCAGTACTTC.

The V and J genes are TRBV11-2 and TRBJ2-7, with 8 positions matching TRBD2. Trimming at V came to 6 bases and at J to 2 bases, leaving 18 bases not matched to a gene. Looked up from germline, CDR1 is SGHAT and CDR2 is FQNNGV. The CDR3 is 18 residues long. The CDR3 region has the DNA TGTGCCAGCAGACCGCCGGGACTAGGCCCCGGGGGAACCTACGAGCAGTACTTC. Its translation is CASRPPGLGPGGTYEQYF.

The CDR3 here is CASSQDWAGGAYNEQFF. The CDR3 bases are TGCGCCAGCAGCCAAGATTGGGCAGGGGGCGCCTACAATGAGCAGTTCTTC. The genes are TRBV4-3 and TRBJ2-1; TRBD1 agrees at 8 bases. Losses at the gene ends were 0 bases for V and 2 bases for J; bases not matched to a gene: 6. Germline values: CDR1 LGHNA, CDR2 YSLEER. The CDR3 runs to 17 residues.